The entry below gives a single T cell receptor beta chain sequence along with its context. Its cognate antigen has yet to be identified. There are no base qualities to consult, and no much larger clone falls within one base. This sample is drawn from a study of blood T cell repertoires in COVID-19 (dated by TCRdb to about 2020). Context from the whole study: Samples from collaborators originated in the United States, Italy and Spain and spanned both the acute and convalescent phases of COVID-19. Samples were obtained from the ongoing ImmuneRACE study (first 160 participants) and from 1,000 to 1,500 subjects provided by 6 global collaborators. The dataset comprised deeply sampled blood TCRbeta repertoires from subjects exposed to, actively infected with, or recovered from COVID-19. The material from the prospective study consisted of cDNA or gDNA derived from T cells, B-cell-depleted T cells, or PBMCs. HLA class I and class II types, where available, came from metadata supplied by the sample provider rather than from assay-based typing. The repertoires were made available in a free public database intended to serve as a resource for research on the immune response to SARS-CoV-2. A de-identified subject ID, COVID-19 status, age in years and sex were almost always included in the sample metadata.

The CDR3 measures 17 amino acids from cysteine to phenylalanine. Only the CDR3 DNA is retained, 51 bases long and in frame from the first base. From the germline V gene, CDR1 is SGHTA and CDR2 is FQGTGA. For this chain, trimming is 6 bases at the V end and 4 bases at the J end, and the number of junction bases without a gene match is 8. Enrolling through a virtual design, the prospective study's participants ranged in age from roughly 18 to 90 years and lived across 20 to 30 United States geographic areas. To assign participants to cohorts, the prospective study relied on clinical history that participants themselves reported in a screening survey and a study questionnaire. ImmuneRACE Cohort 3 recovered participants were defined by two consecutive negative NP/OP PCR tests, healthcare professional clearance, or symptom resolution. In the prospective study, whole blood, serum and a nasopharyngeal or oropharyngeal swab were collected from each participant by mobile phlebotomists. Additional blood draws and questionnaires over an approximately 2-month period could optionally be provided by prospective study participants. Before DNA extraction, blood samples from the prospective study were shipped at room temperature or frozen.

The immunoSEQ Assay, a bias-controlled multiplex PCR, was used to amplify TCRbeta CDR3 regions from genomic DNA. The authors' pipeline ran thus. The number of nucleated cells in each sample was estimated from the amplification of reference gene primers within the assay. Sequence reads were collapsed and filtered to measure the absolute abundance of every unique TCRbeta CDR3 rearrangement. Productive Simpson clonality was computed per sample as the square root of Simpson's diversity index over productive rearrangements. TCRdb's version of the immuneACCESS table is confined to in-frame rearrangements and falls short of the full clone set. An unresolved V gene accounts for under half of the shortfall where checked; the remainder is of unknown origin. From that table come the V and J calls and clone size; the DNA was used to work out D and trimming. The sample includes approximately 250,000 clones, with around 89% observed a single time. The biggest ten clones account for roughly 3.7% of the sample.

Points the paper makes about the study in general: Clinical and demographic metadata were provided uncurated, with the amount varying by source and participant.

Sequencing was carried out using PBMCs or T cells enriched from blood (not recorded which). The receptor chain draws on TRBV7-3 and TRBJ2-2; the junction holds 13 bases that match TRBD2. This clonotype was obtained from a woman aged 25-40 years who had recovered from COVID-19. DNA sequence: TGTGCCAGCAGGAAACTAGCGGGAGGGCCGGGCACCGGGGAGCTGTTTTTT. This encodes CASRKLAGGPGTGELFF.